The 12 T cell receptor beta chains listed next were all sequenced from one sample in a study of early T cells in non-severe SARS-CoV-2 infection. TCRdb ran MiXCR on the 5' RACE reads and lists one entry per CDR3 protein. This table holds 75,000 to 100,000 distinct CDR3 sequences, under 15% found once. Sequenced material: whole blood. The receptors stem from an adult who was a healthcare worker with PCR-confirmed SARS-CoV-2 infection or an uninfected control (not recorded which).

The rearrangement uses TRBV6-2 or TRBV6-3 and TRBJ2-5; no reliable D call. CDR3 length: 14 residues. The V gene lost 7 bases and the J gene lost 2 bases, with 14 bases spanning the gap. Germline CDR1 MNHEY, CDR2 SVGEGT. The CDR3 region has the DNA TGTGCCAGCACTCGGGCGTCGGCTCAAGAGACCCAGTACTTC. Protein product: CASTRASAQETQYF.

This chain links TRBV4-1 with TRBJ1-1; no firm D call. Between the trimmed V and J ends, which lost 2 bases and 4 bases, there was a span of 11 bases. Germline loops: CDR1 MGHRA, CDR2 YSYEKL. This CDR3 has 14 residues. CDR3 DNA: TGCGCCAGCAGCCAACCTACAGAGGGCACTGAAGCTTTCTTT. It translates to CASSQPTEGTEAFF.

The rearrangement links TRBV7-6 to TRBJ2-7, with D hard to call. Germline loops: CDR1 SGHVS, CDR2 FNYEAQ. With 5 bases removed from V and 2 bases from J, the gap between germline ends came to 13 bases. This CDR3 contains 14 residues. CDR3 sequence reads: CASSPSTSPYEQYF. In DNA form, the CDR3 reads TGTGCCAGCAGCCCTTCGACAAGCCCCTACGAGCAGTACTTC.

This clonotype has just a few counts. The chain employs TRBV28 and TRBJ2-1, with 8 bases that match TRBD2. From germline, CDR1 is MDHEN and CDR2 SYDVKM. This CDR3 has 15 residues. V shed 7 bases, J shed 10 bases, and the junction held 15 bases outside the gene matches. Written as DNA, the CDR3 is TGTGCCAGCACCCATGAGCGGGAGTCTCCTGACGAGCAGTTCTTC. As protein: CASTHERESPDEQFF.

The chain recombines TRBV28 with TRBJ1-2, with a possible D match to TRBD1 (6 bases). The CDR3 extends over 14 amino acids. Germline loops: CDR1 MDHEN, CDR2 SYDVKM. V was shortened by 7 bases and J by 11 bases, with 23 bases between the two germline ends. CDR3 sequence (DNA): TGTGCCAGCACCTTGCGGGGGCTAAGTCCCAAATACACCTTC. Translated: CASTLRGLSPKYTF.

The chain combines TRBV7-2 with TRBJ2-7; D is possibly TRBD2 (5 bases). The CDR3 consists of 15 residues. CDR1 is SGHTA, CDR2 FQGNSA, per germline. V dropped 0 bases and J dropped 2 bases, with 11 bases sitting between them. CDR3 in DNA: TGTGCCAGCAGCTTAGCGCCGGGGAAACCCTACGAGCAGTACTTC. It specifies CASSLAPGKPYEQYF.

This clonotype was observed a few times. The V call is TRBV5-1, the J call TRBJ2-3; maybe TRBD1 (5 bases). Per germline, CDR1 SGHRS and CDR2 YFSETQ. This CDR3 is built from 15 residues. V was shortened by 6 bases and J by 6 bases, with 20 bases between the two germline ends. The DNA of the CDR3 is TGCGCCAGCATCCCAGAGGCAGGGCCCGGGGATACGCAGTATTTT. As protein: CASIPEAGPGDTQYF.

The sample holds a few counts of this clonotype. The chain has TRBV18 and TRBJ2-5; 9 bases line up with TRBD2. There are 17 residues in the CDR3. CDR1 and CDR2 from the germline V gene are KGHSH and LQKENI. The V segment lost 4 bases and the J segment 6 bases; nucleotides outside the gene matches: 15. This chain's CDR3 is CASSRDDGSGSGKTQYF. CDR3 DNA sequence: TGTGCCAGCTCACGAGACGACGGTAGCGGGAGTGGGAAGACCCAGTACTTC.

This clonotype has at least ten counts. CDR3 coding DNA: TGTGCCAGCAGCGGACTACAGGGTGTCGATAATTCACCCCTCCACTTT. Protein: CASSGLQGVDNSPLHF. This chain uses TRBV9 with TRBJ1-6, with TRBD1 as a possible D gene (6 bases). Germline V gene sequence: CDR1 SGDLS, CDR2 YYNGEE. V dropped 3 bases and J dropped 5 bases, with 15 bases sitting between them. This CDR3 contains 16 residues.

This clonotype appeared many times. The rearrangement joins TRBV7-9 to TRBJ2-6; 7 bases match TRBD1. From germline, CDR1 is SEHNR and CDR2 FQNEAQ (reference sequence). The CDR3 spans 16 residues. V dropped 7 bases and J dropped 0; count of bases not matched to a gene: 6. Here the CDR3 DNA reads TGTGCCAGCACATTGGACAGGACCTCTGGGGCCAACGTCCTGACTTTC. Translated: CASTLDRTSGANVLTF.

This clonotype was picked up many times. The rearrangement uses TRBV6-2 or TRBV6-3 and TRBJ2-3, with 10 bases identical to TRBD2. CDR1 and CDR2 from the germline V gene are MNHEY and SVGEGT. V shed 3 bases, J shed 7 bases, and the junction held 4 bases outside the gene matches. This CDR3 comprises 14 residues. The CDR3 nucleotides read TGTGCCAGCAGTTATGGAGCGGGAGGGTATACGCAGTATTTT. Its protein product is CASSYGAGGYTQYF.

In this sample, this clonotype turned up many times. The chain uses TRBV5-1 and TRBJ2-2; 9 nucleotides line up with TRBD2. CDR1 and CDR2 (germline): SGHRS, YFSETQ. The trim removed 4 bases at V and 5 bases at J, leaving 12 bases unmatched. The CDR3 has 17 amino acids. CDR3 protein: CASSPTGTSTDTGELFF. The CDR3 bases are TGCGCCAGCAGCCCGACGGGGACTAGCACTGATACCGGGGAGCTGTTTTTT.